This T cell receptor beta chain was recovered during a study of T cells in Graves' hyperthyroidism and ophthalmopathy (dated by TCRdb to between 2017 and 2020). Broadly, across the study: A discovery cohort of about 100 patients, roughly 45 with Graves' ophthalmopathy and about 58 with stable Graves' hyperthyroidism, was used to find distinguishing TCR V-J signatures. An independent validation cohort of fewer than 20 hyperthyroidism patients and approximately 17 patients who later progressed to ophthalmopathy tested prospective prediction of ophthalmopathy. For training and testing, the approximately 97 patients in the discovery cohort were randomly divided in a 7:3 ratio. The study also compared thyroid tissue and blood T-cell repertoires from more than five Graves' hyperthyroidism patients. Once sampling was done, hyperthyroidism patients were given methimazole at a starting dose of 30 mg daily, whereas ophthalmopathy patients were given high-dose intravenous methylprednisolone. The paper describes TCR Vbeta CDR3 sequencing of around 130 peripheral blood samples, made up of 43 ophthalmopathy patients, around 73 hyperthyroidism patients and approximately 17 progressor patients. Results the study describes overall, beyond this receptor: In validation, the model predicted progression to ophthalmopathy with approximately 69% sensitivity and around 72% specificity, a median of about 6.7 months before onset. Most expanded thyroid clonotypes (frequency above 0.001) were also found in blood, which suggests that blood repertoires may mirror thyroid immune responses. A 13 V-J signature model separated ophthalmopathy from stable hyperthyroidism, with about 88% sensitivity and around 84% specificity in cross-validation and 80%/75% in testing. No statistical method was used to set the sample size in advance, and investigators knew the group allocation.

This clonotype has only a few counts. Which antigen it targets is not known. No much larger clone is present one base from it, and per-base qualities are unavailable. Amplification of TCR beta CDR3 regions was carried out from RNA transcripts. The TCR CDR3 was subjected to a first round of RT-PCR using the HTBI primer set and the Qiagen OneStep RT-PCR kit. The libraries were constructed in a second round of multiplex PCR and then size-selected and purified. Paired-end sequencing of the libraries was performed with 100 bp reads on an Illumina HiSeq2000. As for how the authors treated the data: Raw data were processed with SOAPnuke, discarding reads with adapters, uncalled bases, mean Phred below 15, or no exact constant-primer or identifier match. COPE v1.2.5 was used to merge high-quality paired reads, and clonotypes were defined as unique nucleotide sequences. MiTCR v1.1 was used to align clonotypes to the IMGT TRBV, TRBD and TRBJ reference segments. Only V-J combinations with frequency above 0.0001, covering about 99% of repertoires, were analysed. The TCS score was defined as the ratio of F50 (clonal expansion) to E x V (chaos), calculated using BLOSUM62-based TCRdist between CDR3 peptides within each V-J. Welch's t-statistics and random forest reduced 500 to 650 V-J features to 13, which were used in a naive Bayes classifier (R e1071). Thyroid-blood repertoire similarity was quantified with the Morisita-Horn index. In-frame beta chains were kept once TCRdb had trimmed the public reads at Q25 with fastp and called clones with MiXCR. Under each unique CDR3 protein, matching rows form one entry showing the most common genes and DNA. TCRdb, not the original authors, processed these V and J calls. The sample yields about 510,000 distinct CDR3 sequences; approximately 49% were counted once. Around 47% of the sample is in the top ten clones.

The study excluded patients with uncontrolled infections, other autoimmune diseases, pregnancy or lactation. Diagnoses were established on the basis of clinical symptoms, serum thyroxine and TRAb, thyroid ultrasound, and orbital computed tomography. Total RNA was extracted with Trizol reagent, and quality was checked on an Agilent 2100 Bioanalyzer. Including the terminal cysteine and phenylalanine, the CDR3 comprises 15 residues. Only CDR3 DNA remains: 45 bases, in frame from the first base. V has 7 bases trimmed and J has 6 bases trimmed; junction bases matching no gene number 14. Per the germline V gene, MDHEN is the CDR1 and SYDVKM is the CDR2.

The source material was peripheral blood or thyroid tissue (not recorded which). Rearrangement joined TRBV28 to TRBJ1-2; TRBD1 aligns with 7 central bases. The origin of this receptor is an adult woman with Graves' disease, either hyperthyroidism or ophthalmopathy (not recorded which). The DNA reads TGTGCCAGCACCTCTTTTCTGGGACAGTTCCATGGCTACACCTTC. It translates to CASTSFLGQFHGYTF.